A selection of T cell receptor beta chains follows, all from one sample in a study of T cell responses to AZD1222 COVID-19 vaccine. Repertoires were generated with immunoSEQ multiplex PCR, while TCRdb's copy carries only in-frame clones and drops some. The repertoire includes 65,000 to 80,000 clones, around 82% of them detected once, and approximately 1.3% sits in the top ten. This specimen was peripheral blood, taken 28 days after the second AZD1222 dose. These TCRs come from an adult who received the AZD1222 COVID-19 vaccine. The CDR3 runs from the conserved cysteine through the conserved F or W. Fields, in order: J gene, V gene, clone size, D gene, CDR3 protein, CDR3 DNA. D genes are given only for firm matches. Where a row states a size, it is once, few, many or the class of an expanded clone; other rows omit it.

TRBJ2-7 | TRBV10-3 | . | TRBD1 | CAISDGEGQGGYEQYF | TGTGCCATCAGTGATGGTGAGGGACAGGGGGGCTACGAGCAGTACTTC
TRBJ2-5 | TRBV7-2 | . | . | CASSSLTRGGGKETQYF | TGTGCCAGCAGCTCCCTGACTAGAGGGGGGGGAAAAGAGACCCAGTACTTC
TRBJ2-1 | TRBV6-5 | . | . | CASSYKASPYNEQFF | TGTGCCAGCAGTTACAAGGCTAGCCCATACAATGAGCAGTTCTTC
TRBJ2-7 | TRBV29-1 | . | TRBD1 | CSVKQGNEQYF | TGCAGCGTTAAACAGGGGAACGAGCAGTACTTC
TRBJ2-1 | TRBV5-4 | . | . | CASSLAGNTYNEQFF | TGTGCCAGCAGCTTGGCCGGAAATACGTACAATGAGCAGTTCTTC
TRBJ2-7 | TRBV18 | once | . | CASSPGTGGSAYEQYF | TGTGCCAGCTCACCAGGCACGGGGGGCAGTGCCTACGAGCAGTACTTC
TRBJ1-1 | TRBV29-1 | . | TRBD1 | CSAYRGQAFF | TGCAGCGCCTACAGGGGGCAGGCTTTCTTT
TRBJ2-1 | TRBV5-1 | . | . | CASSLVSAASSYNEQFF | TGCGCCAGCAGCTTGGTAAGCGCCGCGAGCTCCTACAATGAGCAGTTCTTC
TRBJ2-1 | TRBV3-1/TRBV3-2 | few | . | CASSQVAAHEQFF | TGTGCCAGCAGCCAAGTGGCGGCGCATGAGCAGTTCTTC
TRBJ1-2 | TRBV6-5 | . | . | CASSRDRASYGYTF | TGTGCCAGCAGTCGGGACCGCGCCTCCTATGGCTACACCTTC
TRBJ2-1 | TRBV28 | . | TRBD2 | CASSTLAGGSYNEQFF | TGTGCCAGCAGTACCCTAGCGGGGGGCTCCTACAATGAGCAGTTCTTC
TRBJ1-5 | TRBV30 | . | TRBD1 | CAWSVTAGGGQPQHF | TGTGCCTGGAGTGTAACGGCAGGGGGCGGTCAGCCCCAGCATTTT
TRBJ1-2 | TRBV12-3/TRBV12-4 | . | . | CASSLNDLYGYTF | TGTGCCAGCAGTTTAAACGACCTTTATGGCTACACCTTC
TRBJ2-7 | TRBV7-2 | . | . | CASSSRYSAYEQYF | TGTGCCAGCAGCTCCCGCTACAGTGCCTACGAGCAGTACTTC
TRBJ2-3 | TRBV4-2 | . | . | CASSQGTPSTDTQYF | TGTGCCAGCAGCCAAGGGACACCCAGCACAGATACGCAGTATTTT
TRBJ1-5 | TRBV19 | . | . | CATTRILGTGGQPQHF | TGTGCCACCACACGGATCCTGGGTACGGGGGGTCAGCCCCAGCATTTT
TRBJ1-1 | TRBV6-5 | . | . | CASSYTGNTEAFF | TGTGCCAGCAGTTACACGGGTAACACTGAAGCTTTCTTT
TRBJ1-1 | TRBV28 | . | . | CASSSSLGQGRTEAFF | TGTGCCAGCAGTTCCAGCCTGGGGCAGGGGAGGACTGAAGCTTTCTTT
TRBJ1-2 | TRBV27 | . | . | CASSFRGTALYGYTF | TGTGCCAGCAGTTTTCGCGGCACAGCCCTCTATGGCTACACCTTC
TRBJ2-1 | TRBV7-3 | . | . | CASSLNTLADEQFF | TGTGCCAGCAGCTTAAATACCCTCGCGGATGAGCAGTTCTTC
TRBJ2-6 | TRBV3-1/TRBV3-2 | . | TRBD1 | CASSRTRDRVSGANVLTF | TGTGCCAGCAGCCGAACGAGGGACAGGGTATCCGGGGCCAACGTCCTGACTTTC
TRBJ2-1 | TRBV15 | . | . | CATSSSVYNEQFF | TGTGCCACCAGCAGCTCTGTCTACAATGAGCAGTTCTTC
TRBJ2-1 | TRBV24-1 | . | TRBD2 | CATGSGISYNEQFF | TGTGCCACGGGGAGCGGGATCTCCTACAATGAGCAGTTCTTC
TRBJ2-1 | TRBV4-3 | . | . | CASSQPDYAVGQFF | TGCGCCAGCAGCCAACCCGACTACGCCGTGGGGCAGTTCTTC
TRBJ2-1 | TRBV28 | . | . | CASSPSPGTVIYEQFF | TGTGCCAGCAGTCCTAGCCCGGGCACGGTGATCTATGAGCAGTTCTTC
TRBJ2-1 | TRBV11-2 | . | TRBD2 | CASSLELAGGSNEQFF | TGTGCCAGCAGCTTAGAACTAGCGGGAGGCAGCAATGAGCAGTTCTTC
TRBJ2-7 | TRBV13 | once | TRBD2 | CASSLGQLAGDSYEQYF | TGTGCCAGCAGCTTAGGGCAATTAGCGGGGGACTCCTACGAGCAGTACTTC